This T cell receptor (beta chain) came from a study of blood T cell repertoires in COVID-19. Germline assignment: CDR1 MNHEY and CDR2 SVGEGT. V was trimmed by 3 bases and J by 7 bases, leaving 18 bases between them. The CDR3 sequence is 16 residues long. This clone has just one count. The assay was immunoSEQ multiplex PCR, and TCRdb's table has in-frame clones only and misses some. The profile covers tens of thousands of clones, with 75% to 85% appearing a single time and roughly 12% taken by the ten largest. This TCR derives from a human donor in a cohort sampled during active COVID-19. The sequenced sample was peripheral blood. The genes are TRBV6-2 or TRBV6-3 and TRBJ1-4; D is undetermined. In DNA, the CDR3 is TGTGCCAGCAGTTATGGAGGACGCCAGAGTACTGAAAAACTGTTTTTT. Amino acid sequence: CASSYGGRQSTEKLFF.